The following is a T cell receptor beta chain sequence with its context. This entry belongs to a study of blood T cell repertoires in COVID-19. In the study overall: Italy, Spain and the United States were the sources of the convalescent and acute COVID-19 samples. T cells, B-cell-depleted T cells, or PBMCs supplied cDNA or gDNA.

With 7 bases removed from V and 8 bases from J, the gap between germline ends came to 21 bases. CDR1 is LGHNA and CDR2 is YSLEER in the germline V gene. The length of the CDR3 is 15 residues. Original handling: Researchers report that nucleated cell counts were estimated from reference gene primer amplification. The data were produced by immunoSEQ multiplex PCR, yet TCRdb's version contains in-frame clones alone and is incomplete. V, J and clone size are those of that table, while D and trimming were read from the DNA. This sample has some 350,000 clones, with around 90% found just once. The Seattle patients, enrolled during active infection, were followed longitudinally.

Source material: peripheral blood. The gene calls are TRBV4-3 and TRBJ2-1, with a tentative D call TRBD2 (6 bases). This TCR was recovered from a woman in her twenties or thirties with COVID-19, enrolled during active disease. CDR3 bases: TGCGCCAGCAAGCCGGAAAGGACCCGGAGGGATGAGCAGTTCTTC. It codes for CASKPERTRRDEQFF.